This T cell receptor beta chain was retrieved from a study of blood T cell repertoires in COVID-19. Overall study context: Sites across the United States, Italy and Spain contributed samples from acute and convalescent COVID-19. From T cells, B-cell-depleted T cells, or PBMCs came the material, which was cDNA or gDNA.

Study processing details: Amplification with reference gene primers provided the estimates of nucleated cell counts. TCRdb keeps only in-frame clones here, not all; method: immunoSEQ multiplex PCR. The D gene and trimming were derived from the DNA, and the V and J assignments and clone size from that table. The repertoire holds 260,000 or so clones, with 88% as singletons. The CDR3 length is 15 residues. The ends were cut back, 6 bases at V and 0 bases at J, with 12 bases in the middle. Germline V gene lookup returns CDR1 MGHRA and CDR2 YSYEKL. Sequenced sample: peripheral blood. The TCR originated in a human donor in a cohort sampled during active COVID-19. The V call is TRBV4-1, the J call TRBJ2-1; D is unclear. CDR3 protein: CASRPSQLSYNEQFF. CDR3 nucleotides: TGCGCCAGCAGGCCTTCTCAACTCTCCTACAATGAGCAGTTCTTC.